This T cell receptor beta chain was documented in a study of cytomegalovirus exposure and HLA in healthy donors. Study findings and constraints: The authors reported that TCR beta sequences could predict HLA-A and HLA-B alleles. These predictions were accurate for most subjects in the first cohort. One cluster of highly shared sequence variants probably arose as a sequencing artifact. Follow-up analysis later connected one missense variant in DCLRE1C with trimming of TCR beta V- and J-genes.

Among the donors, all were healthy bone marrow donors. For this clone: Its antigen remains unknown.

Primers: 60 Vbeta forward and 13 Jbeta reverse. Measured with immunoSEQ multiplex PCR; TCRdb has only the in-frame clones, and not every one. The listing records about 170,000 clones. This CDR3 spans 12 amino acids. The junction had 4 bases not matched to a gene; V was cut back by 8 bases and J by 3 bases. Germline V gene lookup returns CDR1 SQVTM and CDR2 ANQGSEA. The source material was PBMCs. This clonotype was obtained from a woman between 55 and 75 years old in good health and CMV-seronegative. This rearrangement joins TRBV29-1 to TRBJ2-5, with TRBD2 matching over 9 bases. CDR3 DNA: TGCAGCCCCCGCGGGGGGGAAGAGACCCAGTACTTC. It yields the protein CSPRGGEETQYF.